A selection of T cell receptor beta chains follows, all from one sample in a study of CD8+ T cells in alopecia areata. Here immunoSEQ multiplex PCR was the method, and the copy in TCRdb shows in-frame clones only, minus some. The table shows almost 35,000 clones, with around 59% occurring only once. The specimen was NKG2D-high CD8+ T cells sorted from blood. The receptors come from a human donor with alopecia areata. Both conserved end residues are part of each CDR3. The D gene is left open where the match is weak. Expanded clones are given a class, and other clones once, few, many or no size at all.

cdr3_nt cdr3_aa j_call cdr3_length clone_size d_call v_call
TGTGCCAGTGGGGAGACTATTTACTACGAGCAGTACTTC CASGETIYYEQYF TRBJ2-7 13 - - TRBV19
TGTGCCAGCAGCGACGCCCTCCCAGTAAGGGGGTCCTACGAGCAGTACTTC CASSDALPVRGSYEQYF TRBJ2-7 17 - - TRBV27
TGTGCCAGCAGTTTGGAGCTAAATCAGCCCCAGCATTTT CASSLELNQPQHF TRBJ1-5 13 few - TRBV6-6
TGCGCCAGCAGCCAAGGGCGTACCCCGGGGGATACGCAGTATTTT CASSQGRTPGDTQYF TRBJ2-3 15 once - TRBV4-1
TGTGCCAGCAGCTTATATGAGACTACATACAATGAGCAGTTCTTC CASSLYETTYNEQFF TRBJ2-1 15 - - TRBV7-2
TGTGCCAGCAGATCAGGGGTTAGCACAGATACGCAGTATTTT CASRSGVSTDTQYF TRBJ2-3 14 - - TRBV28
TGTGCCAGCAGCGCCACTGAGGGGGCCCCCGGGGAGCTGTTTTTT CASSATEGAPGELFF TRBJ2-2 15 - TRBD1 TRBV11-2
TGCGCCAGCAGCCAAGAAAACGGGGGGCGGGGTCCGGAGACCCAGTACTTC CASSQENGGRGPETQYF TRBJ2-5 17 - - TRBV4-1
TGTGCCAGCAGCTTGAATCGGTTAGCGGGGGGCGGATTAGCAGATACGCAGTATTTT CASSLNRLAGGGLADTQYF TRBJ2-3 19 - TRBD2 TRBV7-2
TGTGCCAGCAGCGTTCTAGGCTTAAGCACAGATACGCAGTATTTT CASSVLGLSTDTQYF TRBJ2-3 15 few - TRBV9
TGTGCCAGCAAAGCGGGGGGCACAGATACGCAGTATTTT CASKAGGTDTQYF TRBJ2-3 13 - TRBD2 TRBV25-1
TGTGCCACCAGCAGAGTTGGACAGGGCTACGAGCAGTACTTC CATSRVGQGYEQYF TRBJ2-7 14 - TRBD1 TRBV15
TGTGCCAGCAGCTTAAGACAGGGGAACCGCAATGAGCAGTTCTTC CASSLRQGNRNEQFF TRBJ2-1 15 - TRBD1 TRBV13
TGTGCCAGCAGCGTAGAAAACCGGGACACCCCCTCTGGGGCCAACGTCCTGACTTTC CASSVENRDTPSGANVLTF TRBJ2-6 19 - - TRBV9
TGCGCCAGCAGCCAAAACCGGGACAGGGGACCTGGTTTCTTT CASSQNRDRGPGFF TRBJ1-1 14 few TRBD1 TRBV4-1
TGCGCCAGCAGCCAGTACACCGGGGAGCTGTTTTTT CASSQYTGELFF TRBJ2-2 12 - - TRBV4-1
TGTGCCAGCTCACCAATAGCGGGAGGGAATGTTCAAGAGACCCAGTACTTC CASSPIAGGNVQETQYF TRBJ2-5 17 - TRBD2 TRBV18
TGCGCCAGCAGCCAAGAGGAGGGTCGTACCTATGGCTACACCTTC CASSQEEGRTYGYTF TRBJ1-2 15 few - TRBV4-1
TGTGCCAGCAGCTTGACAGGACAGATCAGCTTAAACGAGCAGTACTTC CASSLTGQISLNEQYF TRBJ2-7 16 - - TRBV5-6
TGTGCCAGCAGCTCCGCCGGGGCGGGGGGAGAGACCCAGTACTTC CASSSAGAGGETQYF TRBJ2-5 15 few TRBD2 TRBV13
TGTGCCTGGAGTCGCCTGGGAAGCACAGATACGCAGTATTTT CAWSRLGSTDTQYF TRBJ2-3 14 - - TRBV30
TGTGCCAGCAGCTTAGACGGCAGGGCCTACAATGAGCAGTTCTTC CASSLDGRAYNEQFF TRBJ2-1 15 - - TRBV7-8
TGTGCCAGCAGCTTGGAACTAGCGGGGACCTCCTACGAGCAGTACTTC CASSLELAGTSYEQYF TRBJ2-7 16 - TRBD2 TRBV5-4
TGTGCCAGCAGTCCACTAGCGGGAGGGCCCTATGAGCAGTTCTTC CASSPLAGGPYEQFF TRBJ2-1 15 - TRBD2 TRBV6-5
TGTGCCAGCAGCGTACGGACAGGGGCGACCTACGAGCAGTACTTC CASSVRTGATYEQYF TRBJ2-7 15 - TRBD1 TRBV9
TGTGCCAGCACGAAGGCTGACAGTCAAGAGACCCAGTACTTC CASTKADSQETQYF TRBJ2-5 14 - - TRBV2
TGTGCCAGCAGCGATTACGGACTAGCGGCGCGGAACGAGCAGTACTTC CASSDYGLAARNEQYF TRBJ2-7 16 - TRBD2 TRBV7-9
TGTGCCAGCAGCTCCGACAGGGCCGACTACGAGCAGTACTTC CASSSDRADYEQYF TRBJ2-7 14 few TRBD1 TRBV5-5
TGTGCCAGCAGTCCATTGCGGGGTTCCTACGAGCAGTACTTC CASSPLRGSYEQYF TRBJ2-7 14 - - TRBV28
TGTGCCAGCACCAAAACGGGGGGGAGGAGCAATCAGCCCCAGCATTTT CASTKTGGRSNQPQHF TRBJ1-5 16 once - TRBV2
TGTGCCAGCAGCCCTGGGGCTCAGGGTGTGCGCTATGGCTACACCTTC CASSPGAQGVRYGYTF TRBJ1-2 16 - - TRBV7-3
TGTGCCACCAGCAGGGGTGTTGGGGGGCGCGAGGAGACCCAGTACTTC CATSRGVGGREETQYF TRBJ2-5 16 - - TRBV15
TGTGCCAGCAGCTTAGAGAGGAGCACAGATACGCAGTATTTT CASSLERSTDTQYF TRBJ2-3 14 few - TRBV11-2
TGCAGCGTTATAGTGGGACTTCTCTATGGCTACACCTTC CSVIVGLLYGYTF TRBJ1-2 13 few - TRBV29-1
TGTGCCAGCAGCGCACCACAGGGGATGGACAATGAGCAGTTCTTC CASSAPQGMDNEQFF TRBJ2-1 15 - TRBD1 TRBV9
TGTGCCAGCAGCGCATCCACCCGGGGGTACAGCTCCTACGAGCAGTACTTC CASSASTRGYSSYEQYF TRBJ2-7 17 few - TRBV13